The clone carrying this TCR beta chain is a singleton in its sample. Its antigen is still unknown. This CDR3 is built from 12 residues. V was shortened by 5 bases and J by 9 bases, with 11 bases between the two germline ends. Germline V gene lookup returns CDR1 MDHEN and CDR2 SYDVKM. The data stem from a study of Ad26.COV2.S vaccination and SARS-CoV-2 variants. The overall study: Donor joined the COV1001 Ad26.COV2.S trial arm. The authors gave Ad26.COV2.S intramuscularly, either once or twice 56 days apart. Study observations and caveats: The authors reported substantial breadth in spike-specific CD8+ and CD4+ T cell responses after vaccination. Researchers cautioned that TCR breadth and depth analyses may have underestimated total T cell responses.

Clones were sequenced by immunoSEQ multiplex PCR, and TCRdb holds only the in-frame ones, with some missing. Of fewer than 500,000 clones detected, 89% appear once; the ten largest clones hold over 2.5%. Treatment specified: roughly 18 received Ad26.COV2.S at low or high dose, single or two shots; about 5 received placebo; per-sample allocation not given. Specimen acquisition occurred on day 63 following the initial vaccine or placebo injection. The specimen was peripheral blood, collected in a trial of Ad26.COV2.S vaccine versus placebo. This chain links TRBV28 with TRBJ1-5; D ambiguous. The source of this sequence is a person aged 18-60 years who received the Ad26.COV2.S COVID-19 vaccine or a placebo. The chain's CDR3 is CASSPLPVPQHF. The CDR3 nucleotides are TGTGCCAGCAGTCCCCTTCCCGTGCCCCAGCATTTT.